The clone carrying this TCR beta chain appeared a few times. Original handling: Estimation of nucleated cell counts relied on the amplification of reference gene primers. TCRdb's table, derived via immunoSEQ multiplex PCR, lists solely in-frame clones and lacks some. V and J calls and clone size are those listed in that table; D and trimming were worked out from the DNA. The sample records 200,000 to 250,000 clones, 80% to 90% being singletons. The data were taken from a study of blood T cell repertoires in COVID-19. Study-level background: Acute and convalescent COVID-19 samples came from the United States, Italy and Spain. The cDNA or gDNA used as material had been derived from T cells, B-cell-depleted T cells, or PBMCs.

The CDR3 is 16 residues long. Germline V gene data show CDR1 as KGHDR and CDR2 as SFDVKD. V was trimmed by 1 base and J by 4 bases, leaving 12 bases between them. Sequences were obtained from peripheral blood. The chain carries TRBV24-1 and TRBJ2-2; TRBD1 might be the D (6 bases). The TCR comes from an older man with acute or convalescent COVID-19. The CDR3, as DNA: TGTGCCACCAGTGATTTAAACAGGGCAAGCACCGGGGAGCTGTTTTTT. Its protein is CATSDLNRASTGELFF.